This T cell receptor beta chain is from a study of blood T cell repertoires in COVID-19. Study information: Both acute and convalescent COVID-19 samples were obtained from the United States, Italy and Spain.

In assigning cohorts, the study relied on participant-reported clinical history. TCRdb's table, derived via immunoSEQ multiplex PCR, lists solely in-frame clones and lacks some. This sample has around 380,000 clones, with approximately 87% found just once. CDR1 is LGHNA, CDR2 YSLEER, per germline. V trimming: 3 bases; J trimming: 10 bases; junction bases outside the gene matches: 6. The CDR3 is 13 amino acids. The clonotype was recovered from a man younger than 40 who had recovered from COVID-19. The specimen sequenced was PBMCs or T cells enriched from blood (not recorded which). The chain employs TRBV4-3 and TRBJ1-2; 9 bases are a match to TRBD1. CDR3 amino acids: CASSQGDRGDYTF. The CDR3 DNA reads TGCGCCAGCAGCCAGGGTGACAGGGGGGACTACACCTTC.